The 28 T cell receptor beta chains presented below share a single source sample, sequenced in a study of cytomegalovirus exposure and HLA in healthy donors. The PCR was carried out with 60 Vbeta primers and 13 Jbeta primers. Only in-frame clones appear in the TCRdb table, and some are missing; sequencing was by immunoSEQ multiplex PCR. Among about 92,000 clones listed, around 81% were seen once. The source material was PBMCs. Every receptor here comes from a man aged 18 to 30 in good health and CMV-seronegative.

The V and J genes are TRBV27 and TRBJ2-1; D uncertain. Trimming removed 3 bases from V and 8 bases from J, with 14 bases in between. Germline-derived CDR1 and CDR2 are MNHEY and SMNVEV (reference sequence). The CDR3 covers 14 residues. CDR3 bases: TGTGCCAGCAGTTTCAAGTCGGCGGTGGATGAGCAGTTCTTC. Encoded protein: CASSFKSAVDEQFF.

The genes are TRBV9 and TRBJ2-1; 7 nucleotides align to TRBD1. This CDR3 region has 15 residues. Per the germline V gene, CDR1 is SGDLS and CDR2 is YYNGEE. The trim removed 4 bases at V and 4 bases at J, leaving 8 bases unmatched. The DNA of the CDR3 is TGTGCCAGCAGCCACGGGCAGGGGGAGTACAATGAGCAGTTCTTC. Residues: CASSHGQGEYNEQFF.

The chain recombines TRBV18 with TRBJ2-5; TRBD1 might be the D (5 bases). The CDR3 consists of 14 residues. From germline, CDR1 is KGHSH and CDR2 LQKENI. The V end was cut by 6 bases, the J end by 2 bases, with 13 bases between. CDR3 DNA sequence: TGTGCCAGCTCCCGTGACAGTAATCAAGAGACCCAGTACTTC. This sequence encodes CASSRDSNQETQYF.

The CDR3 nucleotides are TGTGCCAGCAGACGCGGGGGGACCTACGAGCAGTACTTC. Translating it yields CASRRGGTYEQYF. The chain is built from TRBV27 and TRBJ2-7; 8 bases fit TRBD2. J was trimmed by 2 bases and V by 6 bases; bases with no gene match: 3. This CDR3 comprises 13 residues. Germline V CDR1 and CDR2: MNHEY, SMNVEV (reference sequence).

The rearrangement uses TRBV5-4 and TRBJ1-2; 9 nucleotides align to TRBD1. J was trimmed by 3 bases and V by 4 bases; bases with no gene match: 10. This CDR3 has 16 amino acids. Per the germline V gene, CDR1 is SGHNT and CDR2 is YYREEE (reference sequence). CDR3: CASSKPLGQGHYGYTF. The CDR3 DNA follows: TGTGCCAGCAGCAAACCACTTGGACAGGGGCACTATGGCTACACCTTC.

J is TRBJ1-2 and V is TRBV6-1; the match to TRBD1 covers 12 bases. Unmatched junction bases numbered 5, after V lost 4 bases and J lost 8 bases. CDR1 is MNHNS, CDR2 SASEGT, per germline. This CDR3 contains 14 residues. The CDR3 coding sequence is TGTGCCAGCAGTGCGGGACAGGGGGCGAAGGGCTACACCTTC. Residues: CASSAGQGAKGYTF.

The chain employs TRBV7-2 and TRBJ1-2; D is unresolved. Trimming removed 0 bases from V and 3 bases from J, with 5 bases in between. The CDR3 has 13 amino acids. CDR1 SGHTA and CDR2 FQGNSA come from the germline V gene. Written as DNA, the CDR3 is TGTGCCAGCAGCTTAGCCGGGGACTATGGCTACACCTTC. Its protein product is CASSLAGDYGYTF.

J is TRBJ2-2 and V is TRBV14; 13 bases are a match to TRBD2. With 5 bases clipped from V and 0 bases from J, the junction kept 6 bases outside the gene matches. Germline CDR1 and CDR2: SGHDN and FVKESK. The CDR3 is 18 amino acids. The CDR3 bases are TGTGCCAGCAGCACGGGACTAGCGGGAATGGCGAACACCGGGGAGCTGTTTTTT. Encoded protein: CASSTGLAGMANTGELFF. Full variable domain (missing parts from reference TRBV14 and TRBJ2-2): EAGVTQFPSHSVIEKGQTVTLRCDPISGHDNLYWYRRVMGKEIKFLLHFVKESKQDESGMPNNRFLAERTGGTYSTLKVQPAELEDSGVYFCASSTGLAGMANTGELFFGEGSRLTVL.

The chain links TRBV11-2 to TRBJ1-2; TRBD1 agrees at 7 bases. Germline CDR1 reads SGHAT; CDR2 reads FQNNGV. V lost 5 bases to trimming and J lost 3 bases; unmatched junction nucleotides: 3. The CDR3 contains 13 residues. As DNA, the CDR3 is TGTGCCAGCAGCACTGGACAGGACTATGGCTACACCTTC. Protein sequence: CASSTGQDYGYTF. Using reference TRBV11-2 and TRBJ1-2 for the parts outside the CDR3, the full variable domain is EAGVAQSPRYKIIEKRQSVAFWCNPISGHATLYWYQQILGQGPKLLIQFQNNGVVDDSQLPKDRFSAERLKGVDSTLKIQPAKLEDSAVYLCASSTGQDYGYTFGSGTRLTVV.

The chain links TRBV11-3 to TRBJ2-3; D possibly corresponds to TRBD2 (5 bases). The CDR3 has 14 residues. From germline, CDR1 is SGHNT and CDR2 YENEEA. Deletions cut 5 bases from V and 7 bases from J, with 16 bases between. The CDR3 protein is CASSTAAEVHTQYF. In nucleotides, the CDR3 is TGTGCCAGCAGCACAGCGGCCGAGGTGCATACGCAGTATTTT.

CDR3 DNA: TGTGCCAGCAGCTTACCAGGGACCTACGAGCAGTACTTC. This sequence encodes CASSLPGTYEQYF. The genes are TRBV11-1 and TRBJ2-7; D perhaps matches TRBD1 (5 bases). Germline CDR1 is SGHAT and CDR2 is FQDESV (reference sequence). The CDR3 runs 13 residues. V lost 2 bases and J lost 2, with 7 bases in between.

The chain recombines TRBV5-6 with TRBJ2-3; the match to TRBD2 covers 7 bases. The junction had 6 bases not matched to a gene; V was cut back by 0 bases and J by 2 bases. The length of the CDR3 is 16 residues. Germline V gives CDR1 SGHDT, CDR2 YYEEEE. The CDR3 reads CASSLAAGGSTDTQYF. Here the CDR3 DNA reads TGTGCCAGCAGCTTGGCTGCCGGGGGGTCCACAGATACGCAGTATTTT.

A note on this clone: At one end the junction does not follow the germline gene, possibly because of a read error. V usage is TRBV5-1 and J usage is TRBJ2-4, with 8 bases matching TRBD2. The CDR3 contains 9 residues. Germline V gives CDR1 SGHRS, CDR2 YFSETQ. The CDR3 region has the DNA TGCGCCAGCACCCCGGGGGGGCACTTC. This codes for CASTPGGHF.

V and J are TRBV6-1 and TRBJ2-5; 11 bases align to TRBD2. This CDR3 is built from 15 residues. Germline-derived CDR1 and CDR2 are MNHNS and SASEGT. Trimming took 6 bases from V and 9 from J; bases not matched to a gene: 12. CDR3 residues: CASSLAGGPINAQYF. The CDR3, as DNA: TGTGCCAGCAGCCTAGCGGGGGGACCCATTAATGCCCAGTACTTC.

In this sample, this clone turned up a few times. V is TRBV5-4 and J is TRBJ2-7; TRBD1 matches at 10 bases. The CDR3 runs to 16 residues. After removal of 4 bases from V and 0 bases from J, the junction contained 7 bases not matched to a gene. CDR1 SGHNT and CDR2 YYREEE come from the germline V gene (reference sequence). The CDR3 region is CASSLTGGYDSYEQYF. The CDR3 region has the DNA TGTGCCAGCAGCCTGACAGGGGGCTACGACTCCTACGAGCAGTACTTC.

This clone has a handful of counts. This chain joins TRBV11-2 and TRBJ1-1; 7 bases map to TRBD1. Trimming removed 5 bases from V and 3 bases from J; junction bases left unmatched: 12. Germline V CDR1 and CDR2: SGHAT, FQNNGV. The CDR3 loop spans 16 amino acids. The CDR3 region is CASSPTLDRQYTEAFF. CDR3 DNA sequence: TGTGCCAGCAGCCCCACCCTGGACAGGCAATACACTGAAGCTTTCTTT.

The count of this clone is one. This rearrangement joins TRBV18 to TRBJ2-1; D call uncertain. This CDR3 is 12 amino acids long. Trimming left V 3 bases short and J 6 bases short, with 6 bases between. The germline CDR1 and CDR2 sequences are KGHSH and LQKENI. DNA for the CDR3: TGTGCCAGCTCACCGGGCACCAATGAGCAGTTCTTC. Protein: CASSPGTNEQFF.

V is TRBV5-1 and J is TRBJ1-1; 7 bases are shared with TRBD1. The CDR3 runs to 13 residues. After removal of 3 bases from V and 7 bases from J, the junction contained 6 bases not matched to a gene. Germline-derived CDR1 and CDR2 are SGHRS and YFSETQ. The CDR3 reads CASSSGTVYEAFF. CDR3 nucleotides: TGCGCCAGCAGCTCCGGGACAGTTTATGAAGCTTTCTTT.

The chain has TRBV29-1 and TRBJ1-2; TRBD1 matches at 7 bases. With V trimmed by 0 bases and J by 8 bases, 18 bases remained unmatched. CDR3 length: 17 residues. Per germline, CDR1 SQVTM and CDR2 ANQGSEA. The CDR3 DNA reads as TGCAGCGTTGAAGACAAAAGGGGGCCCTCTTCCCTATACGGCTACACCTTC. As protein: CSVEDKRGPSSLYGYTF.

The genes are TRBV9 and TRBJ1-2; D remains ambiguous. The V end was cut by 0 bases, the J end by 3 bases, with 9 bases between. The germline V gene encodes CDR1 SGDLS and CDR2 YYNGEE. This CDR3 region has 14 residues. The CDR3 spells CASSVGPIDYGYTF. The CDR3 nucleotides read TGTGCCAGCAGCGTAGGTCCTATCGACTATGGCTACACCTTC.

V is TRBV9 and J is TRBJ2-7, with D maybe TRBD1 (6 bases). Per germline, CDR1 SGDLS and CDR2 YYNGEE. The length of the CDR3 is 13 residues. The V gene lost 2 bases and the J gene lost 3 bases, with 9 bases spanning the gap. CDR3 sequence reads: CASSVGADYEQYF. CDR3 nucleotide sequence: TGTGCCAGCAGCGTGGGGGCAGACTACGAGCAGTACTTC.

The chain links TRBV11-2 to TRBJ2-7; a weak D match, TRBD1 (7 bases). V was clipped by 7 bases and J by 5 bases, with 15 bases between them. Germline CDR1 reads SGHAT; CDR2 reads FQNNGV. The CDR3 loop spans 13 amino acids. The CDR3 protein is CASTTGEVHEQYF. DNA of the CDR3: TGTGCCAGCACTACAGGGGAGGTGCACGAGCAGTACTTC.

The chain employs TRBV27 and TRBJ1-3; D gene uncertain. The V gene lost 6 bases and the J gene lost 0 bases, with 6 bases spanning the gap. The CDR3 sequence is 13 residues long. Germline loops: CDR1 MNHEY, CDR2 SMNVEV (reference sequence). This chain's CDR3 is CASRAHSGNTIYF. The CDR3 DNA reads TGTGCCAGCAGGGCCCACTCTGGAAACACCATATATTTT.

The chain has TRBV11-2 and TRBJ1-6; no clear D gene. Germline V gene data show CDR1 as SGHAT and CDR2 as FQNNGV. Trimming stripped 0 bases from V and 7 bases from J, with 4 bases between. The CDR3 length is 13 residues. The CDR3 reads CASSLEENSPLHF. The DNA for the CDR3 is TGTGCCAGCAGCTTAGAAGAGAATTCACCCCTCCACTTT.

J is TRBJ1-4 and V is TRBV5-1; 8 bases agree with TRBD1. With 4 bases clipped from V and 0 bases from J, the junction kept 8 bases outside the gene matches. The V gene's germline CDR1 is SGHRS and CDR2 YFSETQ. The CDR3 length is 17 residues. The DNA of the CDR3 is TGCGCCAGCAGCCCCCAAATACAGGGGGCAACTAATGAAAAACTGTTTTTT. Translated: CASSPQIQGATNEKLFF. Combining the CDR3 with reference TRBV5-1 and TRBJ1-4 gives the whole variable domain KAGVTQTPRYLIKTRGQQVTLSCSPISGHRSVSWYQQTPGQGLQFLFEYFSETQRNKGNFPGRFSGRQFSNSRSEMNVSTLELGDSALYLCASSPQIQGATNEKLFFGSGTQLSVL.

V is TRBV6-1 and J is TRBJ1-5; maybe TRBD1 (5 bases). V lost 4 bases, J lost 5 bases, and 15 bases lay in between. Germline CDR1 and CDR2: MNHNS and SASEGT. CDR3 length: 15 amino acids. The CDR3 nucleotides are TGTGCCAGCAGTGCCGGGGACTTTGGCCATCAGCCCCAGCATTTT. Translated: CASSAGDFGHQPQHF.

The chain links TRBV10-2 to TRBJ2-7; 8 positions match TRBD1. Trimming removed 3 bases from V and 2 bases from J; junction bases left unmatched: 9. This CDR3 region has 16 residues. Germline loops: CDR1 WSHSY, CDR2 SAAADI. This CDR3 reads CASSDGAGTGAYEQYF. The CDR3 DNA reads TGCGCCAGCAGTGATGGGGCCGGGACAGGTGCCTACGAGCAGTACTTC.

This chain links TRBV4-2 with TRBJ1-2; 9 nucleotides agree with TRBD1. The CDR3 spans 18 residues. Germline CDR1 and CDR2: LGHNA and YNFKEQ. Trimming cost V 0 bases and J 2 bases; bases outside gene matches: 10. The CDR3 here is CASSQDSHTGGRNYGYTF. The CDR3 coding sequence is TGTGCCAGCAGCCAAGATTCTCACACAGGGGGCCGCAACTATGGCTACACCTTC.